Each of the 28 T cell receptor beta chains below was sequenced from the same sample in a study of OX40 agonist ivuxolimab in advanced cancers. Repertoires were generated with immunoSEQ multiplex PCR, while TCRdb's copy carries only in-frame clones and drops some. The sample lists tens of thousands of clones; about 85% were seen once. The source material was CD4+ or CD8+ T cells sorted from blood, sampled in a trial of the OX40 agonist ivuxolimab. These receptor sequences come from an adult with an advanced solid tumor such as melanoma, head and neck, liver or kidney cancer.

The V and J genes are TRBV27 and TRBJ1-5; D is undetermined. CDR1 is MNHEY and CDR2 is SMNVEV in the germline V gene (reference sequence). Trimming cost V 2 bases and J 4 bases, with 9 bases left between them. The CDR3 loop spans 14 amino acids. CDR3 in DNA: TGTGCCAGCAGTTTAGGTCCAGAGAATCAGCCCCAGCATTTT. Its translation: CASSLGPENQPQHF.

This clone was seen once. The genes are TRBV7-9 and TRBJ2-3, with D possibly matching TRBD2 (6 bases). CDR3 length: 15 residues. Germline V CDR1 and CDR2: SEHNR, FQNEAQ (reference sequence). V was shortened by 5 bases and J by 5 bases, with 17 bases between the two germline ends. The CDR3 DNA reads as TGTGCCAGCAGCCTCAGTTCGGGAGAGGTAGATACGCAGTATTTT. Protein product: CASSLSSGEVDTQYF.

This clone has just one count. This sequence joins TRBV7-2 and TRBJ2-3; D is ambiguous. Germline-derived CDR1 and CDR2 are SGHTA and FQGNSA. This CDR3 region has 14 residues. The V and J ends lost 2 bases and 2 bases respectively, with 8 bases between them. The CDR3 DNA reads TGTGCCAGCAGCTTACCCCCTTACACAGATACGCAGTATTTT. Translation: CASSLPPYTDTQYF.

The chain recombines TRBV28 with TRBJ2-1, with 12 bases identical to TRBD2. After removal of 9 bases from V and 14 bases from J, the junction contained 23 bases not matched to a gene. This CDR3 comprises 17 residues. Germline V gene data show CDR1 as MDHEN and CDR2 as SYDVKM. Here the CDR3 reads CARIRRAGASGRVLEFF. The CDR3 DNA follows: TGTGCCAGAATCCGCCGGGCAGGGGCTAGCGGGAGGGTCCTGGAGTTCTTC. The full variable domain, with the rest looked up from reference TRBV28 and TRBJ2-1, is DVKVTQSSRYLVKRTGEKVFLECVQDMDHENMFWYRQDPGLGLRLIYFSYDVKMKEKGDIPEGYSVSREKKERFSLILESASTNQTSMYLCARIRRAGASGRVLEFFGPGTRLTVL.

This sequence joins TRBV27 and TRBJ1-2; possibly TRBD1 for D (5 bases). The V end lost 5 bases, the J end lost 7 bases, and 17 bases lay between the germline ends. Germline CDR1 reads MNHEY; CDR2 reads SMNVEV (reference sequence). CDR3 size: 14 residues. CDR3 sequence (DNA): TGTGCCAGCAGTCCCCCTGGTGCCAGGGTTGGCTACACCTTC. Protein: CASSPPGARVGYTF.

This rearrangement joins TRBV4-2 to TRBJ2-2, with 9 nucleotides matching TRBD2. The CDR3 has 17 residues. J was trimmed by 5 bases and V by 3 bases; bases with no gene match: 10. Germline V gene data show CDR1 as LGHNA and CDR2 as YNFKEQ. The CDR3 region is CASSHTPGLAITGELFF. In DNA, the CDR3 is TGTGCCAGCAGCCATACACCAGGACTAGCGATTACCGGGGAGCTGTTTTTT.

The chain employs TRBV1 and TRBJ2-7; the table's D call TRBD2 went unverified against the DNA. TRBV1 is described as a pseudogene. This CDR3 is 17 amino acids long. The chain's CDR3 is CTSSRLAGGPSLHEQYF. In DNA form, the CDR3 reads TGCACCAGCAGCCGACTAGCGGGAGGGCCGTCGTTGCACGAGCAGTACTTC.

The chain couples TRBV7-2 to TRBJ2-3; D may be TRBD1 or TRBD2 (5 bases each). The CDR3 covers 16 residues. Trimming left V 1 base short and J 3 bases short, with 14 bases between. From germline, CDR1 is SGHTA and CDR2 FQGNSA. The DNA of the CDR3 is TGTGCCAGCAGCTTAGGGGACCTCTCGATTACAGATACGCAGTATTTT. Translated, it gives CASSLGDLSITDTQYF.

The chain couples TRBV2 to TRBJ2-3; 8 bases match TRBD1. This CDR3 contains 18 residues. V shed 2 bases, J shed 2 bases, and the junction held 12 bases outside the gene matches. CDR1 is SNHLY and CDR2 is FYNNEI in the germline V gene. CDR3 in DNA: TGTGCCAGCAGTGAAAGGGGATCCAGGGGGCGAAACACAGATACGCAGTATTTT. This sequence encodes CASSERGSRGRNTDTQYF.

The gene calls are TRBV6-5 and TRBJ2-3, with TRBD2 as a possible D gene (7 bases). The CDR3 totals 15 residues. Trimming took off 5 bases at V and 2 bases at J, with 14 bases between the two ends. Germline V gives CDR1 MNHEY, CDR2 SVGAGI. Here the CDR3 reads CASSRTGRATDTQYF. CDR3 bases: TGTGCCAGCAGTAGAACAGGGAGGGCCACAGATACGCAGTATTTT.

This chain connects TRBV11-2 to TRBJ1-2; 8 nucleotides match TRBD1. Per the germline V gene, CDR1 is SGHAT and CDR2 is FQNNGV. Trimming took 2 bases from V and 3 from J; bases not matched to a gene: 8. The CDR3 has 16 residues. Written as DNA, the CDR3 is TGTGCCAGCAGCTTACGTGGCAGGGGGCTTTACTATGGCTACACCTTC. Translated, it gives CASSLRGRGLYYGYTF.

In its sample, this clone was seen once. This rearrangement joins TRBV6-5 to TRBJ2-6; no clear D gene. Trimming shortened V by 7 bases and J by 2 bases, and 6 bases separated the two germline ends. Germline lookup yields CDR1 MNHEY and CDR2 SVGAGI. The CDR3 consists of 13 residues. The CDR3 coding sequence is TGTGCCAGCAAGGTTCCTGGGGCCAACGTCCTGACTTTC. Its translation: CASKVPGANVLTF.

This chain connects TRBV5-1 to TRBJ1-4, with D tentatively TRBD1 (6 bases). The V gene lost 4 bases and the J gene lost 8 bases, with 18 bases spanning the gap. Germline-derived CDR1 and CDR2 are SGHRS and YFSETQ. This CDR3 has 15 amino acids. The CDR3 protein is CASSRTGTLEEKLFF. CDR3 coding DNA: TGCGCCAGCAGCCGGACCGGGACATTGGAAGAAAAACTGTTTTTT.

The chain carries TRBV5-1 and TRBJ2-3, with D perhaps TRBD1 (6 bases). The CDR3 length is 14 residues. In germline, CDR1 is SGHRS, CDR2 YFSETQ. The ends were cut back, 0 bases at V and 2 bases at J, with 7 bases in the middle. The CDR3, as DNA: TGCGCCAGCAGCTTGGGGGACACCACAGATACGCAGTATTTT. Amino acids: CASSLGDTTDTQYF.

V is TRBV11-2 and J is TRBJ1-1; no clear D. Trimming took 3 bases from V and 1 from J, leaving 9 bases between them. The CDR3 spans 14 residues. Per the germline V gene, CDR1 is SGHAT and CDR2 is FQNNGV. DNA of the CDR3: TGTGCCAGCAGCTTGGGGTTTTCGAACACTGAAGCTTTCTTT. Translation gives CASSLGFSNTEAFF.

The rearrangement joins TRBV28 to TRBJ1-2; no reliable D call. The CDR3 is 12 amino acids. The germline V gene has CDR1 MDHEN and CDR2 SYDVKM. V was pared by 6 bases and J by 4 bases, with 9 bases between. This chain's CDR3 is CASSPVGYGYTF. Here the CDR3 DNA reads TGTGCCAGCAGCCCAGTGGGCTATGGCTACACCTTC.

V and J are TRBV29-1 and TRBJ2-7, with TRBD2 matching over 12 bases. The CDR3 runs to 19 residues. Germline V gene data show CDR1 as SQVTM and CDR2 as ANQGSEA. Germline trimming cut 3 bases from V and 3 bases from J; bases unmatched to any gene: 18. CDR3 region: CSVEGDSRLAGAGRYEQYF. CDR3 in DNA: TGCAGCGTTGAGGGGGACAGCCGACTAGCGGGAGCGGGCCGCTACGAGCAGTACTTC.

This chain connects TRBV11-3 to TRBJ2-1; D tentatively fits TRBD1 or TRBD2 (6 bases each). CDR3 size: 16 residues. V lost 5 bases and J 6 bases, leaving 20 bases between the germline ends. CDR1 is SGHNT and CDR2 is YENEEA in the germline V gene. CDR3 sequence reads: CASSPGAGTTGNEQFF. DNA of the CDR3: TGTGCCAGCAGCCCAGGGGCGGGAACTACGGGCAATGAGCAGTTCTTC.

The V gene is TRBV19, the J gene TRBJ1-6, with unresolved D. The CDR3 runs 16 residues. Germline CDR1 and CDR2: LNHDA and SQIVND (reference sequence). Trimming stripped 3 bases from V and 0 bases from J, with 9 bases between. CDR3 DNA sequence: TGTGCCAGTAGTATCCGGGAGAGCTCCTATAATTCACCCCTCCACTTT. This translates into CASSIRESSYNSPLHF.

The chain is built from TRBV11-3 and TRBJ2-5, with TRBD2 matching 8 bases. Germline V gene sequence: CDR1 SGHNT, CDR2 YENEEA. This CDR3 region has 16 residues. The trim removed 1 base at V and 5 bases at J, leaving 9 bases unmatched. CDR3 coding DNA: TGTGCCAGCAGCTTAGGGCCAGCGGGAGCAGGGGAGACCCAGTACTTC. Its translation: CASSLGPAGAGETQYF.

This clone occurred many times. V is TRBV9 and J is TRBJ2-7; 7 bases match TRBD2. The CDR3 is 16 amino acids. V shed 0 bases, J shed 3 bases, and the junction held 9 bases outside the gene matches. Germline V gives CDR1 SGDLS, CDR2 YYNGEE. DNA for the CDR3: TGTGCCAGCAGCGTAGAGGGGTTAAGCGGGATCTACGAGCAGTACTTC. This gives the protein CASSVEGLSGIYEQYF.

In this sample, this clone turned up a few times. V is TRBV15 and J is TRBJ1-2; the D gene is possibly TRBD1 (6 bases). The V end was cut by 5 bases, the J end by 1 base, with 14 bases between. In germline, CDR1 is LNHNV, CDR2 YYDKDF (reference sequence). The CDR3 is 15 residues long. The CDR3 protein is CATSFLRGNNYGYTF. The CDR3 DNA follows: TGTGCCACCAGCTTCTTAAGGGGGAATAACTATGGCTACACCTTC. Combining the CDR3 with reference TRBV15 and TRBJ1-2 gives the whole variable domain DAMVIQNPRYQVTQFGKPVTLSCSQTLNHNVMYWYQQKSSQAPKLLFHYYDKDFNNEADTPDNFQSRRPNTSFCFLDIRSPGLGDTAMYLCATSFLRGNNYGYTFGSGTRLTVV.

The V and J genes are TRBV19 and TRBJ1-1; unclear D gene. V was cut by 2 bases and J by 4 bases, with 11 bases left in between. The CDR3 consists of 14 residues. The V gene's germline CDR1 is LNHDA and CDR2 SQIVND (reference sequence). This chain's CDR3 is CASSILGYSTEAFF. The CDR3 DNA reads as TGTGCCAGTAGTATATTGGGTTATTCCACTGAAGCTTTCTTT.

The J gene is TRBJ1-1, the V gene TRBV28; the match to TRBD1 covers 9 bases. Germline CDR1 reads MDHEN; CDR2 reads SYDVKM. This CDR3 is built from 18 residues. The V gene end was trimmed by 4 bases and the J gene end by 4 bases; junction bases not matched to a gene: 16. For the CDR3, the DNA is TGTGCCAGCAGTTCCCCATTTTGGACAGGGGATTTGACCACTGAAGCTTTCTTT. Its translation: CASSSPFWTGDLTTEAFF.

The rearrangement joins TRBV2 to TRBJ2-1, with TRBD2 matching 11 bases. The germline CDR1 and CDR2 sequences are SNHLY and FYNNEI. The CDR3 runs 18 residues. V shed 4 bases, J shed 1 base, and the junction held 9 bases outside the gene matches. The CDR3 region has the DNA TGTGCCAGCAGTGTTTCTAGCGGGAGGTCAAGATCCTACAATGAGCAGTTCTTC. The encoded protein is CASSVSSGRSRSYNEQFF.

Here the CDR3 reads CASSLGSGAEQFF. CDR3 in DNA: TGTGCCAGCAGCTTAGGTTCCGGGGCCGAGCAGTTCTTC. This chain joins TRBV11-2 and TRBJ2-1; D tentatively reads TRBD1 or TRBD2 (5 bases each). Between the trimmed V and J ends, which lost 1 base and 10 bases, there was a span of 11 bases. The CDR3 spans 13 residues. Looked up from germline, CDR1 is SGHAT and CDR2 is FQNNGV.

For the CDR3, the DNA is TGTGCTAGTGGTTTGGTGGCGGTAGAAGAGACCCAGTACTTC. Translation gives CASGLVAVEETQYF. The V gene is TRBV12-5, the J gene TRBJ2-5; D is uncertain. The CDR3 runs to 14 residues. Per the germline V gene, CDR1 is LGHNT and CDR2 is FRNRAP. Trimming pared 0 bases from V and 3 bases from J, leaving 8 bases between. Filled out from reference TRBV12-5 and TRBJ2-5, the complete variable domain reads DARVTQTPRHKVTEMGQEVTMRCQPILGHNTVFWYRQTMMQGLELLAYFRNRAPLDDSGMPKDRFSAEMPDATLATLKIQPSEPRDSAVYFCASGLVAVEETQYFGPGTRLLVL.

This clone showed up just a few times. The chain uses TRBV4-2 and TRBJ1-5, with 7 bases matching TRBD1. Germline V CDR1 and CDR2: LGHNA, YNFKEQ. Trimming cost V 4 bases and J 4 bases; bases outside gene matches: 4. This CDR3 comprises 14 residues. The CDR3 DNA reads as TGTGCCAGCAGCCCGGGACAGAAGAATCAGCCCCAGCATTTT. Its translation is CASSPGQKNQPQHF.